The TCR beta chain under discussion was sequenced for a study of blood T cell repertoires in COVID-19. The wider study: In each case, the material was cDNA or gDNA derived from T cells, B-cell-depleted T cells, or PBMCs.

Study processing details: Estimation of nucleated cell counts was performed using reference gene primer amplification. Some clones are missing from TCRdb's copy, which holds only in-frame ones; the method was immunoSEQ multiplex PCR. That table gives V, J and clone size, and the DNA gave D and trimming. The repertoire consists of approximately 220,000 clones, with around four fifths occurring once and the leading ten covering around 8.7%. The CDR3 is made up of 17 amino acids. CDR1 and CDR2 (germline): MGHRA, YSYEKL. Trimming took off 0 bases at V and 0 bases at J, with 12 bases between the two ends.

The V and J genes are TRBV4-1 and TRBJ1-3; no clear D. The TCR originated in a woman in her 50s with acute or convalescent COVID-19. The sample consisted of peripheral blood. CDR3 region: CASSQEGATSSGNTIYF. The CDR3 DNA reads TGCGCCAGCAGCCAAGAGGGAGCTACCAGCTCTGGAAACACCATATATTTT.